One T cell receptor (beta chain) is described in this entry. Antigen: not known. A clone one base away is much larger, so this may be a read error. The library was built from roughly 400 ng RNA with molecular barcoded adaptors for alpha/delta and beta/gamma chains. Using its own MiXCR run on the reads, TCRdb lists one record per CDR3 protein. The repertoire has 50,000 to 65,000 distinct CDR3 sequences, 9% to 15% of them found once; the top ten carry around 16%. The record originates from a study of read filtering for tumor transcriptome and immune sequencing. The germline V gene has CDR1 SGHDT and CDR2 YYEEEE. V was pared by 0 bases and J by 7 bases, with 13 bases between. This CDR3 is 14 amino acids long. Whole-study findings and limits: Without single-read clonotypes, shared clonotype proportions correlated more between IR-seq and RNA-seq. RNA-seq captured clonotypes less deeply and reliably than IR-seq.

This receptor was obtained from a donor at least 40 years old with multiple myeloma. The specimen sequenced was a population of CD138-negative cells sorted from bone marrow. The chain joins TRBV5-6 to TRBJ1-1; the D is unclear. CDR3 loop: CASSLVGARIEAFF. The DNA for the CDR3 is TGTGCCAGCAGCTTGGTGGGCGCGCGGATTGAAGCTTTCTTT.